This T cell receptor beta chain was captured in a study of blood T cells in healthy people across ages. The V and J ends lost 0 bases and 5 bases respectively, with 11 bases between them. CDR1 and CDR2 (germline): WNHNN, SYGVQD (reference sequence). This CDR3 region has 14 residues. The authors ran a second PCR of about 7 to 11 cycles using a sample-barcoded 5' primer and a J-beta primer mix. TCRdb itself ran the 5' RACE reads through MiXCR, one entry per CDR3 protein. This table holds 1.5 million to 2 million distinct CDR3 sequences, 49% found once. The sequence derives from a woman aged 40 to 49 in good health. The V call is TRBV10-1, the J call TRBJ2-7, with unresolved D. The material sequenced was blood. CDR3 DNA: TGCGCCAGCAGTGAGTCGAGTGGGCGCGACGAGCAGTACTTC. The encoded protein is CASSESSGRDEQYF.